This TCR beta chain was sequenced for a study of beta chain features in type 1 diabetes. Study in general: Healthy donors and patients showed comparable age, gender and cell yields. The examined sorted cells totaled about 98 million across samples. Broader study findings: In the patient group, naive, central memory and Treg TCRB repertoires seemed more alike than in the healthy donor group. When Type 1 diabetes patients were examined, their TCRB CDR3s proved moderately but significantly shorter in all four CD4+ subsets.

Germline lookup yields CDR1 KGHSH and CDR2 LQKENI. The CDR3 runs to 18 residues. V dropped 5 bases and J dropped 1 base, with 23 bases sitting between them. Sorted CD4+ subsets: naive, central memory, regulatory, stem cell-like memory (CD45RO/CCR7/CD25/CD127/CD95/CD27 panel). Remarks on this clone: Antigen unknown.

Of the isolated RNA, all was reverse transcribed, and so the sequenced material was expressed TCRB transcripts. Generated by immunoSEQ multiplex PCR, the TCRdb table keeps only in-frame clones and is missing some. The data contain 100,000 to 150,000 clones, approximately 15% of them seen just once; the ten biggest clones take up 2.6%. Sequenced input: central memory CD4+ T cells from blood. The TCR was taken from a man younger than 35 with type 1 diabetes. The chain has TRBV18 and TRBJ2-5; no clear D. The CDR3 DNA is TGTGCCAGCTCATCCAACGTAGGATGGGGTCTTTTCCAAGAGACCCAGTACTTC. Amino acid sequence: CASSSNVGWGLFQETQYF.